This section outlines one TCR beta chain sequence together with its context. No cognate antigen has been identified for it. Base qualities are not at hand, and no much larger clone is one base apart. Via the germline V gene, CDR1 is KGHSH and CDR2 LQKENI. CDR3 length: 15 amino acids, cysteine to phenylalanine. Only the CDR3 DNA is retained, 45 bases long and in frame from the first base. Here V drops 6 bases and J drops 10 bases, and the junction holds 14 bases not matched to any gene. Each PCR received spiked-in synthetic TCR analog templates so that absolute template abundance could be estimated from read counts. The immunoSEQ assay used bias-controlled V and J gene primers to amplify TCRbeta CDR3 regions from genomic DNA. Rearranged TCRbeta segments were sequenced at approximately 20X coverage. From the authors' description of their analysis: Clustering was used to correct sequencing errors, and CDR3s were annotated against IMGT so that V, D and J genes could be assigned. Downstream analyses used only productive TCRbeta rearrangements and left out out-of-frame or stop-codon sequences. Clonality was calculated as one minus the Shannon entropy normalized by the log of the number of unique productive sequences. Fisher's exact test with Benjamini-Hochberg correction, using a cutoff of adjusted p below 0.01, was how clones that differed between time points or between blood and tumor were identified. TCRdb took this table from immuneACCESS and kept in-frame rearrangements with V and J called. Such tables lack part of the clones; where checked against another copy, unresolved V genes explain under half of the gap, and the rest is unexplained. V and J calls and clone size are those listed in that table; D and trimming were worked out from the DNA. The sample records about 52,000 clones, approximately 81% of which are singletons. Under 4.5% of the sample is held by the ten biggest clonotypes.

The sample comes from a study of PD-L1 blockade in urothelial cancer (dated by TCRdb to about 2017). Broadly, across the study: Therapy was started at some point between 2013 and 2015 for all patients, and atezolizumab 1,200 mg was administered intravenously every 3 weeks. About 85% of the roughly 29 patients were males with bladder-origin urothelial cancer, and about 60% of the roughly 30 reported a prior smoking history. Pretreatment tumor samples, along with matched peripheral blood collected serially before and after atezolizumab treatment, underwent TCR sequencing. In the same patients who had TCR sequencing, pretreatment tumors also underwent whole exome sequencing and RNA sequencing. Patients had an ECOG performance status of 0 or 1 and had received between 0 and 3 prior chemotherapy regimens. Blood samples were analyzed at two time points: 3 weeks after treatment start (second dose) and 6 weeks after treatment start. Durable clinical benefit meant progression-free survival longer than 6 months, and TCR features were also tested against progression-free and overall survival. Blood samples gave a median of about 150,000 T cells and approximately 80,000 unique TCRs, with a median clonality of 0.080. Roughly 9 patients reached durable clinical benefit, while around 19 patients did not. The study, an exploratory multi-omic analysis, examined somatic, immune and clinical correlates of response to PD-L1 blockade with atezolizumab in urothelial cancer. Approximately 29 patients had pretreatment blood TCR-seq, some 25 had at least one posttreatment blood collection, and some 25 had tumor TCR-seq.

Overall results and qualifications from the work: Because the sample size was small (n ≈ 27) and many exploratory analyses were performed, the results are intended to be hypothesis-generating. Patients with durable benefit showed greater expansion of tumor-associated TCR clones in peripheral blood 3 weeks after starting treatment (n of about 21, p = 0.022). Improved progression-free and overall survival was associated with having pretreatment peripheral blood TCR clonality below the median.

This specimen's time point label, interpreted: pretreatment peripheral blood. The cohort included under 35 patients with locally advanced or metastatic urothelial carcinoma who were treated at Memorial Sloan Kettering on a trial protocol. Peripheral blood mononuclear cells were collected pretreatment and during treatment, with between 1 and 8 total time points obtained per patient. The Qiagen DNeasy Blood extraction kit was used to purify genomic DNA from total PBMCs and tumor samples. PBMCs were collected pretreatment and during treatment, and were isolated and stored as previously described. The sequence came from a man aged 65-85 years with urothelial cancer. The V and J genes are TRBV18 and TRBJ2-1, with 8 junctional bases fitting TRBD2. The sequenced sample was PBMCs, obtained around atezolizumab (anti-PD-L1) treatment. The nucleotide sequence is given as TGTGCCAGCTCTCCCAGCGGGGGACCGGGGGGGGAGCAGTTCTTC. Translated, it gives CASSPSGGPGGEQFF.